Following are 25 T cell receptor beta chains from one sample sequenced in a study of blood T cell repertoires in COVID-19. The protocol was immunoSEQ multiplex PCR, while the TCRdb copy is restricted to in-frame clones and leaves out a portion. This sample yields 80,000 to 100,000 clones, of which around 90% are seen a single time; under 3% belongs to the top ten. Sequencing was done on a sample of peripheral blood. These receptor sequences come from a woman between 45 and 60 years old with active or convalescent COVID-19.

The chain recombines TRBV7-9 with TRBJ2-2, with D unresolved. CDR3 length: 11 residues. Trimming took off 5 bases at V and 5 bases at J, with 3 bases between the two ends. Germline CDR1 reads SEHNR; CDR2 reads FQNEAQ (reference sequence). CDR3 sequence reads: CASSVTGELFF. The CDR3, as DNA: TGTGCCAGCAGCGTAACCGGGGAGCTGTTTTTT.

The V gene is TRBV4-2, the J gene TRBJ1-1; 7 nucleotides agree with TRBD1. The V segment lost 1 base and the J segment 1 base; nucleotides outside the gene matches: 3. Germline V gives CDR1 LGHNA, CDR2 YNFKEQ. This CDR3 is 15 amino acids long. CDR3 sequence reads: CASSQGGTANTEAFF. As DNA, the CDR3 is TGTGCCAGCAGCCAAGGGGGGACAGCGAACACTGAAGCTTTCTTT.

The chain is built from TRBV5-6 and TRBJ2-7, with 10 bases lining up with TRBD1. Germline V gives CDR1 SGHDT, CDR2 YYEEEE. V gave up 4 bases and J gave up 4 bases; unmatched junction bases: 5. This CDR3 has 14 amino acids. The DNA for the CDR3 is TGTGCCAGCAGCACCGGGACAGGGGCTTACGAGCAGTACTTC. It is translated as CASSTGTGAYEQYF.

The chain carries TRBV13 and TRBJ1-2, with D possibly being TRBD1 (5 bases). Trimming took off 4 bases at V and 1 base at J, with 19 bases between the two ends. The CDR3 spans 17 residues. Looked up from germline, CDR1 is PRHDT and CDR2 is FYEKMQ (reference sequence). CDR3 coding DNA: TGTGCCAGCAGCTCCAACCTTGAGGACACCTTTAACTATGGCTACACCTTC. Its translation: CASSSNLEDTFNYGYTF. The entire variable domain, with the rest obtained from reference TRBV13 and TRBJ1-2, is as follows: AAGVIQSPRHLIKEKRETATLKCYPIPRHDTVYWYQQGPGQDPQFLISFYEKMQSDKGSIPDRFSAQQFSDYHSELNMSSLELGDSALYFCASSSNLEDTFNYGYTFGSGTRLTVV.

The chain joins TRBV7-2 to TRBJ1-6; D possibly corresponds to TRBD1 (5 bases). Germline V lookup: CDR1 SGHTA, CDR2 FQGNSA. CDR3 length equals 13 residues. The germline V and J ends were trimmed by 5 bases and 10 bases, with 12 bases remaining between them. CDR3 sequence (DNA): TGTGCCAGCAGCCCCGACAGTCCCTCACCCCTCCACTTT. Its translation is CASSPDSPSPLHF.

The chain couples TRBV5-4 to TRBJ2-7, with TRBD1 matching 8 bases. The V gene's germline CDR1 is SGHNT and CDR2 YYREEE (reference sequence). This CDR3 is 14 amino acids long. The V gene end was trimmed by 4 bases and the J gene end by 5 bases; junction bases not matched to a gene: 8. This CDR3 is CASSGRTGLHEQYF. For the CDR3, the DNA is TGTGCCAGCAGCGGGAGGACAGGGTTACACGAGCAGTACTTC.

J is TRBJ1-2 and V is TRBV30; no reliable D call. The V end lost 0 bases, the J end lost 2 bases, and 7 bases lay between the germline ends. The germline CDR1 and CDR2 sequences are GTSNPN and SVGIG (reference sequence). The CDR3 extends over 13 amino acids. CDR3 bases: TGTGCCTGGAGTGTATCCGGGAACTATGGCTACACCTTC. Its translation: CAWSVSGNYGYTF.

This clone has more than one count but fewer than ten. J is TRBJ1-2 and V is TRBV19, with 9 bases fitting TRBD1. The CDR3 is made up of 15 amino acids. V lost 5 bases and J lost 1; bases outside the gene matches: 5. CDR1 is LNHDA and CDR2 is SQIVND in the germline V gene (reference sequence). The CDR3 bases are TGTGCCAGTAGTCCGTCGACAGGGGGTAACTATGGCTACACCTTC. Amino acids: CASSPSTGGNYGYTF.

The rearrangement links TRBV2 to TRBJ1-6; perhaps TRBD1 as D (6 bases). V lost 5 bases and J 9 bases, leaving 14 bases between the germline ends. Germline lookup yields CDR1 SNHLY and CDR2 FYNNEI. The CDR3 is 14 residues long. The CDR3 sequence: CASSWTVSISPLHF. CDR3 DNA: TGTGCCAGCAGTTGGACAGTCAGTATTTCACCCCTCCACTTT.

The CDR3: CASSYPGTGNTQYF. The CDR3 DNA reads TGTGCCAGCAGTTACCCAGGGACAGGCAATACGCAGTATTTT. V is TRBV6-5 and J is TRBJ2-3; 8 positions match TRBD1. Trimming at V came to 2 bases and at J to 7 bases, leaving 5 bases not matched to a gene. CDR1 and CDR2 (germline): MNHEY, SVGAGI. The CDR3 runs to 14 residues.

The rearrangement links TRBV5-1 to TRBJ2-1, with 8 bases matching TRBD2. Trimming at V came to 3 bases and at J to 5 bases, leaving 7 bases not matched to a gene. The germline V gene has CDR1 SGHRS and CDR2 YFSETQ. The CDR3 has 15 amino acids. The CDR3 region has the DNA TGCGCCAGCAGCTCCAGCGGGGGCCAGCACAATGAGCAGTTCTTC. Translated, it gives CASSSSGGQHNEQFF.

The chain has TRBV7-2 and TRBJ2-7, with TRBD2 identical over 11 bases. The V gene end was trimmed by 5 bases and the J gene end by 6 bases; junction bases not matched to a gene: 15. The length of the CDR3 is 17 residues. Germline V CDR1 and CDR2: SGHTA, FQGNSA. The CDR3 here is CASSPGPKIAGGLEQYF. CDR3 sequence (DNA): TGTGCCAGCAGCCCGGGGCCCAAAATAGCGGGGGGGCTCGAGCAGTACTTC.

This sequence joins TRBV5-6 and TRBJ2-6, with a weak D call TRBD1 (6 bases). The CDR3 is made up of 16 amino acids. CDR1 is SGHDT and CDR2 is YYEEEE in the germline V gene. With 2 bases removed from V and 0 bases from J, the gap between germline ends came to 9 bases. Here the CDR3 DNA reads TGTGCCAGCAGCTTTACAGGGATCTCTGGGGCCAACGTCCTGACTTTC. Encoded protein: CASSFTGISGANVLTF.

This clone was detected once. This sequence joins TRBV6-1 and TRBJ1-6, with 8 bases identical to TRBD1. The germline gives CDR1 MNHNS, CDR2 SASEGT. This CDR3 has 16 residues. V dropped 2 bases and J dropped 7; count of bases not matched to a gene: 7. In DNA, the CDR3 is TGTGCCAGCAGTGAACTTTTTACAGGGGGAAATTCACCCCTCCACTTT. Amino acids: CASSELFTGGNSPLHF.

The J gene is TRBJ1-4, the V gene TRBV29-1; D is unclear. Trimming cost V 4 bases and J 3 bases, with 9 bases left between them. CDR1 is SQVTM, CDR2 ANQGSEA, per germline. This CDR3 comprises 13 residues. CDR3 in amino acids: CSVVEGPNEKLFF. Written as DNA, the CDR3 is TGCAGCGTTGTGGAGGGCCCTAATGAAAAACTGTTTTTT. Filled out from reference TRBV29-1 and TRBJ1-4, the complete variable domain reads SAVISQKPSRDICQRGTSLTIQCQVDSQVTMMFWYRQQPGQSLTLIATANQGSEATYESGFVIDKFPISRPNLTFSTLTVSNMSPEDSSIYLCSVVEGPNEKLFFGSGTQLSVL.

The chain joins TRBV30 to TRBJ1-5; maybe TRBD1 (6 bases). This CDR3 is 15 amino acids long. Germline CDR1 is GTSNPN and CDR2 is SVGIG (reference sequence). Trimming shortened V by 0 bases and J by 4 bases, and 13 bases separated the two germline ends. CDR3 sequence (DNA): TGTGCCTGGAGTGTACGGGGGGCATGGAATCAGCCCCAGCATTTT. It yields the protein CAWSVRGAWNQPQHF.

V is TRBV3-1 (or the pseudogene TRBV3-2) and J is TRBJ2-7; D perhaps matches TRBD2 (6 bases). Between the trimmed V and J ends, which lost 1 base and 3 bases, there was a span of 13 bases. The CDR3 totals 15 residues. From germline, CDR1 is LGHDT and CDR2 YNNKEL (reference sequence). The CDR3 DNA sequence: TGTGCCAGCAGCCAAGCCGGGACTCGGAGCTACGAGCAGTACTTC. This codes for CASSQAGTRSYEQYF.

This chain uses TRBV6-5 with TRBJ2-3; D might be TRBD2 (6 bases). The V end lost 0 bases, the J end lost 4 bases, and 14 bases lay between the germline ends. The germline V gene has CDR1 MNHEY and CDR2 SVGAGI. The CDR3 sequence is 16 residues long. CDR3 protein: CASSYSRRTGADTQYF. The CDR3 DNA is TGTGCCAGCAGTTACTCCCGAAGGACGGGGGCAGATACGCAGTATTTT.

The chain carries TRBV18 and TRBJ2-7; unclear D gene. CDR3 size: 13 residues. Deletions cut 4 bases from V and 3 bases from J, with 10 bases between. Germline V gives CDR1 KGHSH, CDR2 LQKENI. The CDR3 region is CASSLYQNYEQYF. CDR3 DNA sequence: TGTGCCAGCTCACTATACCAGAACTACGAGCAGTACTTC.

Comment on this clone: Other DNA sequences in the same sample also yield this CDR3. In DNA, the CDR3 is TGCGCCAGCAGCTTGGCCGGGACTAGTACAGATACGCAGTATTTT. Its protein product is CASSLAGTSTDTQYF. J is TRBJ2-3 and V is TRBV5-1, with TRBD2 identical over 8 bases. V lost 0 bases, J lost 3 bases, and 3 bases stayed unmatched. Germline CDR1 is SGHRS and CDR2 is YFSETQ. The length of the CDR3 is 15 residues.

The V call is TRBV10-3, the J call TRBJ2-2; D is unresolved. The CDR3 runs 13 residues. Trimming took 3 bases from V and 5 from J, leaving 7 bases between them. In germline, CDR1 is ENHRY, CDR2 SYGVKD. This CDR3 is CAISDIGTGELFF. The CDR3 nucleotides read TGTGCCATCAGTGATATCGGGACCGGGGAGCTGTTTTTT.

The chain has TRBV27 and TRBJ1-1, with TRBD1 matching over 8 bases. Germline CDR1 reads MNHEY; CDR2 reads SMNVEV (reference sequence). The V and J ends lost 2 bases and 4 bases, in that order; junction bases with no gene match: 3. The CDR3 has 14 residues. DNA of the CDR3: TGTGCCAGCAGTTTAGCCAGGGGGCTCACTGAAGCTTTCTTT. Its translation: CASSLARGLTEAFF.

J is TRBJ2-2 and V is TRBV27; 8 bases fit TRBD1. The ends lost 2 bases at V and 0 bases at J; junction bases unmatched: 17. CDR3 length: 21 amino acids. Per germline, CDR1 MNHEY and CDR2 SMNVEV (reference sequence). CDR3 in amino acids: CASSLRSGQGGSTTNTGELFF. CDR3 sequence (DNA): TGTGCCAGCAGTTTAAGGTCCGGACAGGGAGGCTCAACCACGAACACCGGGGAGCTGTTTTTT.

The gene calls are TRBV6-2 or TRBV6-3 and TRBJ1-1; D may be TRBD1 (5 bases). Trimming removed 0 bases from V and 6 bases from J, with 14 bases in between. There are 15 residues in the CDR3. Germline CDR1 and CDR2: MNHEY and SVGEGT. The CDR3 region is CASSYSTVGSSEAFF. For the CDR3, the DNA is TGTGCCAGCAGTTACTCGACAGTAGGTTCCTCTGAAGCTTTCTTT.

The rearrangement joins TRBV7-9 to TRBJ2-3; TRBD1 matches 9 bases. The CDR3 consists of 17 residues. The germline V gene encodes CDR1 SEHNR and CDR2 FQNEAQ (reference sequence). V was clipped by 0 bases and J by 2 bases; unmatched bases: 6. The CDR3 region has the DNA TGTGCCAGCAGCTTAGCGATAACAGGGGGCGTCACAGATACGCAGTATTTT. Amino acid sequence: CASSLAITGGVTDTQYF.